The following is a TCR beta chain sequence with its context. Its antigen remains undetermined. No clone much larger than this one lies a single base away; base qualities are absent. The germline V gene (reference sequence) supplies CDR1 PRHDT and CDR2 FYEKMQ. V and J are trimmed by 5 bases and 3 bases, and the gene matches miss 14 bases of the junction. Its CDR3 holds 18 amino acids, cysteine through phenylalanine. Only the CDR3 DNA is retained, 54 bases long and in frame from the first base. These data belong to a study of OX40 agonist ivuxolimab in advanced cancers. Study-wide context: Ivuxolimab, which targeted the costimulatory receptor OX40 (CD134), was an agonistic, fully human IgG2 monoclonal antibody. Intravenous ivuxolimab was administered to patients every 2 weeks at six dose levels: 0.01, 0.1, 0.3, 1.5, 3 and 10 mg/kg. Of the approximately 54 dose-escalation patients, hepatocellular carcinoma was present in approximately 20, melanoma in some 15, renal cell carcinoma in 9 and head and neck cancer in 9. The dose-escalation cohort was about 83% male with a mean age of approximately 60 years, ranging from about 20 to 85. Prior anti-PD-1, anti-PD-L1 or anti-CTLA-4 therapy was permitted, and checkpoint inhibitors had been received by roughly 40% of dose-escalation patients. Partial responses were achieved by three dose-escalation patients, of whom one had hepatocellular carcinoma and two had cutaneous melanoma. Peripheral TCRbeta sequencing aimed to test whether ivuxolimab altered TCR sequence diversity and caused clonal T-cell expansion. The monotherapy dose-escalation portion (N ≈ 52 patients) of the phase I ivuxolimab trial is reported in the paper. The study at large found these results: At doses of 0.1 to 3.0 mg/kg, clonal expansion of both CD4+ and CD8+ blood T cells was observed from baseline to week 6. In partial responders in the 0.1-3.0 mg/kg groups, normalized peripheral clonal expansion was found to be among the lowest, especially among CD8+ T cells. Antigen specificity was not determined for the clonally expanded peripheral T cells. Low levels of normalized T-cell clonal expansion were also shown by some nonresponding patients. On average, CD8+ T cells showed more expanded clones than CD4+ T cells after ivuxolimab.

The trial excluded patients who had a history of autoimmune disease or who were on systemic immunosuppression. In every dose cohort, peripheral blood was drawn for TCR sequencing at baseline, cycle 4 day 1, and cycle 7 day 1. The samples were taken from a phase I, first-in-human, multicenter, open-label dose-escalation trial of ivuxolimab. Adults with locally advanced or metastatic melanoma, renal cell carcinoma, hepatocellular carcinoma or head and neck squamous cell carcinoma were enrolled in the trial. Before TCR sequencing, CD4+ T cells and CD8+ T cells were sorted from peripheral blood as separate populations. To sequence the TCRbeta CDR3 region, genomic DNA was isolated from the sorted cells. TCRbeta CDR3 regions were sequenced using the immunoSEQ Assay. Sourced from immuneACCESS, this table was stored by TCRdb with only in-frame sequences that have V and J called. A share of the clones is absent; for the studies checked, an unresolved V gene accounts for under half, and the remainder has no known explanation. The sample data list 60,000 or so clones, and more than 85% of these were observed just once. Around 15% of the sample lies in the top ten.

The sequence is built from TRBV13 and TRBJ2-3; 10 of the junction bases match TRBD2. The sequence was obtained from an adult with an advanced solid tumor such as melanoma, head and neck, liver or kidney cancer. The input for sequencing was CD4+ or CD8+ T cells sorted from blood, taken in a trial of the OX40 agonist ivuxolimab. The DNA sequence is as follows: TGTGCCAGCAGCCCCCTCGGCGTGGAAGCGGGGGGGACAGATACGCAGTATTTT. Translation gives CASSPLGVEAGGTDTQYF.